The clone carrying this T cell receptor (beta chain) was counted many times. The authors amplified TCR beta CDR3 regions from RNA transcripts. First-round RT-PCR relied on HTBI primers, and a second-round multiplex PCR came next. TCRdb re-called the multiplex PCR reads through MiXCR, storing one row per CDR3 protein. The sample holds 450,000 or so distinct CDR3 sequences, approximately 14% seen once. Looked up from germline, CDR1 is LGHNA and CDR2 is YNFKEQ. V was shortened by 6 bases and J by 7 bases, with 15 bases between the two germline ends. This CDR3 region has 14 residues. Moderate-to-severe activity, with CAS ≥3, NOSPECS ≥4 and duration under 3 months, characterized the donors with ophthalmopathy. The sample originates from a study of Graves' ophthalmopathy and Graves' hyperthyroidism. About the research overall: Peripheral blood samples were taken at initial diagnosis, before any treatment.

Sequences were obtained from blood. J is TRBJ2-2 and V is TRBV4-2, with D maybe TRBD2 (5 bases). The TCR comes from a woman aged 25 to 39 with Graves' ophthalmopathy. CDR3 bases: TGTGCCAGCAGGGGAGACTTTTGGGGCGGGGAGCTGTTTTTT. It translates to CASRGDFWGGELFF.